This T cell receptor beta chain was captured by sequencing in a study of T cells in Graves' hyperthyroidism and ophthalmopathy. This clonotype came up many times. V shed 6 bases and J shed 8 bases, with 14 bases lying between them. Per germline, CDR1 SNHLY and CDR2 FYNNEI. CDR3 length equals 13 residues. Amplification of TCR beta CDR3 regions used RNA as the template. Initially, a first-round RT-PCR of the TCR CDR3 employed the HTBI primer set. TCRdb reanalysed the multiplex PCR reads using MiXCR and keeps one entry per CDR3 protein. This table holds 400,000 to 500,000 distinct CDR3 sequences, about 15% found once.

The TCR originated in a woman aged 18-29 years with Graves' hyperthyroidism. The sample consisted of blood. V usage is TRBV2 and J usage is TRBJ2-1; D is unclear. The CDR3 nucleotides read TGTGCCAGCAGGGCTCTAGGATCCGATGAGCAGTTCTTC. Translation gives CASRALGSDEQFF.